The sample holds a few counts of the clone carrying this TCR beta chain. Its antigen is not identified. These data are taken from a study of T-cell reconstitution after alpha-beta-depleted transplantation in children. Points from the study as a whole: Surviving recipient T cells and intrathymic progenitors accounted for some patients' high TCRbeta diversity at day 60. Newly generated T cells supplied most T-cell counts and diversity one year post-transplant. After transplant, at about two months, alpha-beta T cells were reportedly derived from several hundred expanded graft clones.

Unique molecular identifiers featured in how the TCRbeta library was prepared. One entry per CDR3 protein, called by TCRdb with MiXCR from the PCR reads. The repertoire holds approximately 1,000,000 distinct CDR3 sequences, with about 29% as singletons. The CDR3 is 13 residues long. Germline V lookup: CDR1 SQVTM, CDR2 ANQGSEA. V was shortened by 4 bases and J by 0 bases, with 10 bases between the two germline ends. This material consisted of PBMCs, mostly from graft donor cells, taken 360 days after TCRalphabeta/CD19-depleted stem cell transplant. This sequence joins TRBV29-1 and TRBJ2-7; D remains unclear. This clonotype was obtained from a boy in the first two years of life who had a stem cell transplant for SCID, so the T cells may come from the graft donor. The CDR3 sequence: CSVAFDTSYEQYF. The CDR3 coding sequence is TGCAGCGTTGCATTCGACACCTCCTACGAGCAGTACTTC.